A selection of T cell receptor beta chains follows, all from one sample in a study of shared clonotypes between healthy human individuals. Sequencing used immunoSEQ multiplex PCR; TCRdb keeps in-frame clones, though not all of them. The sample lists 90,000 to 100,000 clones; roughly half were seen once. Specimen: PBMCs. Source of these receptors: a woman in her 40s in good health. Some clones in this sample may be carry-over from other donors' samples. The CDR3 runs from the conserved cysteine through the conserved F or W. The D gene is left open where the match is weak. Clone size appears in some rows only: once, few, many, or a class for an expanded clone.

clone size: many; J gene: TRBJ1-5; V gene: TRBV30; D gene: .; CDR3 DNA: TGTGCCTGGAGTGTAGGGGGTCCTCAGCCCCAGCATTTT; CDR3 protein: CAWSVGGPQPQHF
clone size: few; J gene: TRBJ1-1; V gene: TRBV30; D gene: .; CDR3 DNA: TGTGCCTGGGGGGGTCTCACTGAAGCTTTCTTT; CDR3 protein: CAWGGLTEAFF
clone size: once; J gene: TRBJ2-1; V gene: TRBV20-1; D gene: .; CDR3 DNA: TGCAGTGCTAGAGGGTACAATGAGCAGTTCTTC; CDR3 protein: CSARGYNEQFF
clone size: .; J gene: TRBJ2-1; V gene: TRBV29-1; D gene: .; CDR3 DNA: TGCAGCGTTGAGGGCAGCTACAATGAGCAGTTCTTC; CDR3 protein: CSVEGSYNEQFF
clone size: many; J gene: TRBJ1-5; V gene: TRBV5-1; D gene: TRBD1; CDR3 DNA: TGCGCCAGCAGAGCCGGGACAGGGAGCAATCAGCCCCAGCATTTT; CDR3 protein: CASRAGTGSNQPQHF
clone size: many; J gene: TRBJ2-6; V gene: TRBV2; D gene: .; CDR3 DNA: TGTGCCAGCAGCTACGGCCTAGGTGGGGCCAACGTCCTGACTTTC; CDR3 protein: CASSYGLGGANVLTF
clone size: .; J gene: TRBJ1-1; V gene: TRBV28; D gene: .; CDR3 DNA: TGTGCCAGCAGTTTAACCGGGGGCACTGAAGCTTTCTTT; CDR3 protein: CASSLTGGTEAFF
clone size: few; J gene: TRBJ1-1; V gene: TRBV25-1; D gene: .; CDR3 DNA: TGTGCCAGCAGTGGCGTAAGGGGGTCTGCCACTGAAGCTTTCTTT; CDR3 protein: CASSGVRGSATEAFF
clone size: .; J gene: TRBJ2-3; V gene: TRBV2; D gene: .; CDR3 DNA: TGTGCCAGCAGTGAAGCCGGGGATACGCAGTATTTT; CDR3 protein: CASSEAGDTQYF
clone size: medium-sized; J gene: TRBJ2-3; V gene: TRBV7-9; D gene: TRBD2; CDR3 DNA: TGTGCCAGCAGCTCTAGCGGCTCCACAGATACGCAGTATTTT; CDR3 protein: CASSSSGSTDTQYF
clone size: few; J gene: TRBJ2-1; V gene: TRBV28; D gene: .; CDR3 DNA: TGTGCCAGCAGCGAAGGGGTATACAATGAGCAGTTCTTC; CDR3 protein: CASSEGVYNEQFF
clone size: .; J gene: TRBJ1-1; V gene: TRBV4-2; D gene: .; CDR3 DNA: TGTGCCAGCAGCTTGGGTCTTGAGAACACTGAAGCTTTCTTT; CDR3 protein: CASSLGLENTEAFF
clone size: .; J gene: TRBJ2-3; V gene: TRBV7-9; D gene: TRBD2; CDR3 DNA: TGTGCCAGCAGCTTAGTAGCGGGATTACGGCAAGATACGCAGTATTTT; CDR3 protein: CASSLVAGLRQDTQYF
clone size: many; J gene: TRBJ2-1; V gene: TRBV5-1; D gene: TRBD2; CDR3 DNA: TGCGCCAGCAGCTTGGTAGTAGCGGGAGTCCTGGAGCAGTTCTTC; CDR3 protein: CASSLVVAGVLEQFF
clone size: .; J gene: TRBJ1-1; V gene: TRBV5-4; D gene: .; CDR3 DNA: TGTGCCAGCAGCTTGCTTCCCCCAAACACTGAAGCTTTCTTT; CDR3 protein: CASSLLPPNTEAFF
clone size: many; J gene: TRBJ2-5; V gene: TRBV9; D gene: TRBD2; CDR3 DNA: TGTGCCAGCAGCCTCACTAGCGGACCGAGCGAGACCCAGTACTTC; CDR3 protein: CASSLTSGPSETQYF
clone size: .; J gene: TRBJ2-3; V gene: TRBV18; D gene: .; CDR3 DNA: TGTGCCAGCTCACCAGCGGGTAGCACAGATACGCAGTATTTT; CDR3 protein: CASSPAGSTDTQYF
clone size: .; J gene: TRBJ2-7; V gene: TRBV5-4; D gene: .; CDR3 DNA: TGTGCCAGCAGCTTGGTGGAGGCTAGCTCCTACGAGCAGTACTTC; CDR3 protein: CASSLVEASSYEQYF
clone size: .; J gene: TRBJ2-5; V gene: TRBV5-1; D gene: TRBD1; CDR3 DNA: TGCGCCAGCAGCTTGGGACAGGGTAATGCGGAGCAGTACTTC; CDR3 protein: CASSLGQGNAEQYF
clone size: .; J gene: TRBJ1-1; V gene: TRBV7-8; D gene: .; CDR3 DNA: TGTGCCAGCAGCTTAACCAGACAAGAGAACACTGAAGCTTTCTTT; CDR3 protein: CASSLTRQENTEAFF
clone size: .; J gene: TRBJ2-1; V gene: TRBV5-8; D gene: .; CDR3 DNA: TGTGCCAGCAGCTTTTGGGGGAGCTCCTACAATGAGCAGTTCTTC; CDR3 protein: CASSFWGSSYNEQFF
clone size: .; J gene: TRBJ1-1; V gene: TRBV19; D gene: TRBD1; CDR3 DNA: TGTGCCAGTAGTGCACGACAGGGGGCGGTTGACGCTTTCTTT; CDR3 protein: CASSARQGAVDAFF
clone size: .; J gene: TRBJ1-6; V gene: TRBV5-1; D gene: .; CDR3 DNA: TGCGCCAGCAGCTTAGGGGTCAATTCACCCCTCCACTTT; CDR3 protein: CASSLGVNSPLHF
clone size: many; J gene: TRBJ2-7; V gene: TRBV28; D gene: TRBD2; CDR3 DNA: TGTGCCAGCAGGCCGGTACTAGCGGGAGTCTACGAGCAGTACTTC; CDR3 protein: CASRPVLAGVYEQYF
clone size: many; J gene: TRBJ2-7; V gene: TRBV15; D gene: .; CDR3 DNA: TGTGCCACCGGATCCTACGACACCGGGCGCCACGAGCAGTACTTC; CDR3 protein: CATGSYDTGRHEQYF
clone size: many; J gene: TRBJ2-7; V gene: TRBV27; D gene: TRBD2; CDR3 DNA: TGTGCCAGCAGTGTCCTACTAGCGGGAGGGGATAGCGAGCAGTACTTC; CDR3 protein: CASSVLLAGGDSEQYF
clone size: many; J gene: TRBJ2-2; V gene: TRBV30; D gene: .; CDR3 DNA: TGTGCCTGGTCGTGGGACACCGGGGAGCTGTTTTTT; CDR3 protein: CAWSWDTGELFF
clone size: once; J gene: TRBJ2-1; V gene: TRBV11-2; D gene: TRBD2; CDR3 DNA: TGTGCCAGCAGCCCGACTAGCGGGAGTGGAAATGAGCAGTTCTTC; CDR3 protein: CASSPTSGSGNEQFF
clone size: medium-sized; J gene: TRBJ1-2; V gene: TRBV6-6; D gene: .; CDR3 DNA: TGTGCCAGCAGTCCTTCTCCCAACTATGGCTACACCTTC; CDR3 protein: CASSPSPNYGYTF
clone size: many; J gene: TRBJ1-6; V gene: TRBV9; D gene: TRBD1; CDR3 DNA: TGTGCCAGCAGCGGGAGGGGACAGGGGAATTCACCCCTCCACTTT; CDR3 protein: CASSGRGQGNSPLHF
clone size: many; J gene: TRBJ1-4; V gene: TRBV11-2; D gene: TRBD1; CDR3 DNA: TGTGCCAGCAGCCCACGACAGGGAACTAATGAAAAACTGTTTTTT; CDR3 protein: CASSPRQGTNEKLFF
clone size: many; J gene: TRBJ2-5; V gene: TRBV5-1; D gene: TRBD1; CDR3 DNA: TGCGCCAGCAGCCAAAGGGACAGGGAAGGAGAGACCCAGTACTTC; CDR3 protein: CASSQRDREGETQYF
clone size: .; J gene: TRBJ2-7; V gene: TRBV9; D gene: TRBD2; CDR3 DNA: TGTGCCAGCAGCGTAGCAGGCGGGAGGGCCTACGAGCAGTACTTC; CDR3 protein: CASSVAGGRAYEQYF
clone size: .; J gene: TRBJ1-1; V gene: TRBV2; D gene: .; CDR3 DNA: TGTGCCAGCAGCTTGGACAGAATGAACACTGAAGCTTTCTTT; CDR3 protein: CASSLDRMNTEAFF
clone size: .; J gene: TRBJ2-7; V gene: TRBV10-3; D gene: .; CDR3 DNA: TGTGCCATCAGTGAGTCTCCGAGTGGGGGTTCCTACGAGCAGTACTTC; CDR3 protein: CAISESPSGGSYEQYF
clone size: .; J gene: TRBJ2-7; V gene: TRBV4-3; D gene: .; CDR3 DNA: TGCGCCAGCAGCCAAGAGGTACAGGGAGGCGAGCAGTACTTC; CDR3 protein: CASSQEVQGGEQYF
clone size: .; J gene: TRBJ2-3; V gene: TRBV29-1; D gene: TRBD2; CDR3 DNA: TGCAGCGTTGACAGAGCGGGAGTGGGTACAGATACGCAGTATTTT; CDR3 protein: CSVDRAGVGTDTQYF
clone size: once; J gene: TRBJ1-4; V gene: TRBV6-1; D gene: .; CDR3 DNA: TGTGCCAGCAGTGAAAGGGAACGGGGTAATGAAAAACTGTTTTTT; CDR3 protein: CASSERERGNEKLFF
clone size: .; J gene: TRBJ2-1; V gene: TRBV9; D gene: TRBD2; CDR3 DNA: TGTGCCAGCAGCGGACCGACTAGCGGGGGGGCCAATGAGCAGTTCTTC; CDR3 protein: CASSGPTSGGANEQFF
clone size: many; J gene: TRBJ2-2; V gene: TRBV9; D gene: TRBD2; CDR3 DNA: TGTGCCAGCACATTAGCGGGTACCGGGGAGCTGTTTTTT; CDR3 protein: CASTLAGTGELFF